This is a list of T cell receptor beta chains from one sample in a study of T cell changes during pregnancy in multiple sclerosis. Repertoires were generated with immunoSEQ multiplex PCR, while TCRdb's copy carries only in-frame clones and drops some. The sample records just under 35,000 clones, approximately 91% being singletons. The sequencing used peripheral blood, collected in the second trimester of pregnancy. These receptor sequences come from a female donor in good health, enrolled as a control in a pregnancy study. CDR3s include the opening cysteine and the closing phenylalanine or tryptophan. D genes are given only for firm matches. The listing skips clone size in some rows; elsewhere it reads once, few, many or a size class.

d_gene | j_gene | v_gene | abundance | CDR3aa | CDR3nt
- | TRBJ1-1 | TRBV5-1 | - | CASRPVSNRDAEAFF | TGCGCCAGCAGACCGGTTAGTAACAGGGACGCTGAAGCTTTCTTT
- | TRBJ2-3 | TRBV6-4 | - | CASSLSTDTQYF | TGTGCCAGCAGCCTTAGCACAGATACGCAGTATTTT
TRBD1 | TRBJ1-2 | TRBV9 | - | CASSVFPGQGSYGYTF | TGTGCCAGCAGCGTATTTCCGGGACAGGGGTCCTATGGCTACACCTTC
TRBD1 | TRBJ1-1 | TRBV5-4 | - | CASSLATGTVNTEAFF | TGTGCCAGCAGCTTGGCCACCGGGACAGTGAACACTGAAGCTTTCTTT
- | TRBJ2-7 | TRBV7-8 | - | CASSLDGVRYEQYF | TGTGCCAGCAGCTTAGACGGGGTAAGATACGAGCAGTACTTC
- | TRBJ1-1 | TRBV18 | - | CASSPRLGASTEAFF | TGTGCCAGCTCACCAAGGCTTGGAGCGAGCACTGAAGCTTTCTTT
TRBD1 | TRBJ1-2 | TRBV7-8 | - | CASSLGRGRGYGYTF | TGTGCCAGCAGCTTAGGGCGGGGCAGGGGGTATGGCTACACCTTC
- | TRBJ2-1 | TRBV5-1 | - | CASSLQATGEGEQFF | TGCGCCAGCAGCTTGCAGGCGACAGGGGAGGGTGAGCAGTTCTTC
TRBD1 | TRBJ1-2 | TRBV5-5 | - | CASSPPDRSGYGYTF | TGTGCCAGCAGCCCGCCGGACAGGTCCGGCTATGGCTACACCTTC
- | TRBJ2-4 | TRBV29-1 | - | CSVAGQGAKNIQYF | TGCAGCGTCGCCGGTCAGGGAGCCAAAAACATTCAGTACTTC
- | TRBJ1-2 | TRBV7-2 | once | CASSLGTVLNYGYTF | TGTGCCAGCAGCTTAGGGACAGTTCTTAACTATGGCTACACCTTC
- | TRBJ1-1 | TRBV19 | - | CASSTLLASANTEAFF | TGTGCCAGTAGTACCTTGTTGGCAAGCGCCAACACTGAAGCTTTCTTT
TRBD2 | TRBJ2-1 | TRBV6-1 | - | CASSEDTSGGYEQFF | TGTGCCAGCAGTGAAGACACTAGCGGGGGTTATGAGCAGTTCTTC
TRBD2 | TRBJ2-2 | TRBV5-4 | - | CASSPGLAGNTGELFF | TGTGCCAGCAGCCCTGGACTAGCGGGGAACACCGGGGAGCTGTTTTTT
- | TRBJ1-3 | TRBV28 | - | CASSYRVFSGNTIYF | TGTGCCAGCAGTTACAGGGTATTCTCTGGAAACACCATATATTTT
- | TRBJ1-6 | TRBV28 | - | CASNLPTVYNSPLHF | TGTGCCAGCAACTTACCGACAGTGTATAATTCACCCCTCCACTTT
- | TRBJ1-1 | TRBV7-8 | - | CASSLFLPPARPQSPGTEAFF | TGTGCCAGCAGCTTATTTCTCCCCCCCGCCCGCCCGCAGTCCCCGGGGACTGAAGCTTTCTTT
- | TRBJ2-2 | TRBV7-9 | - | CASSLGTLRTGELFF | TGTGCCAGCAGCTTAGGGACACTGAGAACCGGGGAGCTGTTTTTT
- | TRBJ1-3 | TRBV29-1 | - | CSVDLPGVGNTIYF | TGCAGCGTTGATCTGCCAGGGGTGGGAAACACCATATATTTT
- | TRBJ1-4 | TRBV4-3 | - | CASSQGLGGGDEKLFF | TGCGCCAGCAGCCAAGGTTTGGGAGGGGGAGATGAAAAACTGTTTTTT
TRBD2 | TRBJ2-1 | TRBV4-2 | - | CASSQGLGYNEQFF | TGTGCCAGCAGCCAGGGACTAGGATACAATGAGCAGTTCTTC
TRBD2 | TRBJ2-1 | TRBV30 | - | CAWGSGRGYNEQFF | TGTGCCTGGGGCAGCGGGAGAGGATACAATGAGCAGTTCTTC
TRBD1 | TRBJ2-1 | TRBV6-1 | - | CASSEARGRDEQFF | TGTGCCAGCAGTGAAGCGAGGGGGCGGGATGAGCAGTTCTTC
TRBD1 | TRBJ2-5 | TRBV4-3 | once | CASSQDFRDRGETQYF | TGCGCCAGCAGCCAAGACTTTAGGGACAGAGGAGAGACCCAGTACTTC
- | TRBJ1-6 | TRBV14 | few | CASSQGLAGSPLHF | TGTGCCAGCAGCCAGGGCCTAGCGGGGTCACCCCTCCACTTT
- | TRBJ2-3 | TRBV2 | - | CASSARVPTDTQYF | TGTGCCAGCAGTGCCCGGGTGCCTACAGATACGCAGTATTTT